Below are 18 T cell receptor beta chains sequenced from a single sample in a study of shared clonotypes between healthy human individuals (TCRdb year 2020). CD8 naive samples consisted of CD45RO-negative cells that were positively selected for CCR7, yielding a CD45RA+CCR7+ population without TemRA cells. The method behind the library was the immunoSEQ multiplex PCR assay. TCRdb re-hosts the immuneACCESS table, in-frame sequences only. Its copies lack some clones; in the studies checked, an unresolved V gene accounts for under half of them, and the cause for the rest is not known. The sample has hundreds of thousands of clones on record, 85% to 95% of them singletons. Together, the top ten hold 0.095% to 0.14% of the sample. The sample consisted of naive CD8+ T cells sorted from blood. The intended sense of this specimen's cell subset or site label: CD45RA+CCR7+. These receptors were collected from a woman in her thirties in good health.

The table lists this clone with a count of one. The V call is TRBV27, the J call TRBJ2-7; 8 nucleotides agree with TRBD1. CDR1 and CDR2 (germline): MNHEY, SMNVEV (reference sequence). V was clipped by 5 bases and J by 2 bases; unmatched bases: 2. This CDR3 comprises 13 residues. The CDR3 DNA reads as TGTGCCAGCAGTCAGGGGGCCACCTACGAGCAGTACTTC. It codes for CASSQGATYEQYF.

CDR3 DNA sequence: TGTGCCAGCAGCCATCATGGAGGAGGGTCTAATGAAAAACTGTTTTTT. Protein: CASSHHGGGSNEKLFF. This chain joins TRBV14 and TRBJ1-4; no reliable D call. V lost 3 bases and J lost 3, with 14 bases in between. The CDR3 is 16 amino acids. The V gene's germline CDR1 is SGHDN and CDR2 FVKESK.

This clone was observed a single time. V is TRBV19 and J is TRBJ2-1; D might be TRBD2 (6 bases). The V end lost 3 bases, the J end lost 9 bases, and 24 bases lay between the germline ends. The CDR3 is 17 residues long. Germline values: CDR1 LNHDA, CDR2 SQIVND (reference sequence). The CDR3 loop is CASSIPPGRKEFSEQFF. CDR3 DNA: TGTGCCAGTAGTATCCCCCCGGGGAGGAAGGAATTCAGTGAGCAGTTCTTC. The whole variable domain, filled in from reference TRBV19 and TRBJ2-1, reads DGGITQSPKYLFRKEGQNVTLSCEQNLNHDAMYWYRQDPGQGLRLIYYSQIVNDFQKGDIAEGYSVSREKKESFPLTVTSAQKNPTAFYLCASSIPPGRKEFSEQFFGPGTRLTVL.

Of note for this clone: Other DNA sequences of this sample code for an identical CDR3. The CDR3 loop reads CASSERGYEQYF. The CDR3 DNA reads TGTGCCAGCAGTGAAAGGGGGTACGAGCAGTACTTC. The chain combines TRBV6-1 with TRBJ2-7, with D possibly TRBD1 on 6 matching bases. This CDR3 region has 12 residues. Trimming stripped 2 bases from V and 4 bases from J, with 6 bases between. Germline values: CDR1 MNHNS, CDR2 SASEGT.

The chain carries TRBV9 and TRBJ2-1, with D unclear. Germline CDR1 and CDR2: SGDLS and YYNGEE. V was shortened by 0 bases and J by 8 bases, with 6 bases between the two germline ends. CDR3 length: 12 amino acids. The CDR3 loop is CASSVVAHEQFF. CDR3 sequence (DNA): TGTGCCAGCAGCGTAGTAGCCCATGAGCAGTTCTTC.

The chain links TRBV7-9 to TRBJ2-3; weak D call: TRBD1 (5 bases). Germline lookup yields CDR1 SEHNR and CDR2 FQNEAQ (reference sequence). The V and J ends lost 5 bases and 6 bases respectively, with 12 bases between them. This CDR3 is 13 amino acids long. CDR3 in DNA: TGTGCCAGCAGCGACAGACTTCGGGATACGCAGTATTTT. Encoded protein: CASSDRLRDTQYF.

The J gene is TRBJ2-2, the V gene TRBV2, with 8 positions matching TRBD2. V trimming: 6 bases; J trimming: 4 bases; junction bases outside the gene matches: 1. This CDR3 has 13 residues. Per the germline V gene, CDR1 is SNHLY and CDR2 is FYNNEI. CDR3 nucleotide sequence: TGTGCCAGCAGGGGGACTAGCACCGGGGAGCTGTTTTTT. Its protein product is CASRGTSTGELFF.

The rearrangement joins TRBV27 to TRBJ2-7; TRBD2 aligns across 7 bases. Per the germline V gene, CDR1 is MNHEY and CDR2 is SMNVEV (reference sequence). This CDR3 region has 16 residues. The J segment lost 1 base and the V segment lost 1 base, leaving 7 bases of the junction unmatched. The CDR3 DNA sequence: TGTGCCAGCAGTTTATTGGCGGGAGTAGCGTCCTACGAGCAGTACTTC. Its translation: CASSLLAGVASYEQYF.

The chain combines TRBV5-6 with TRBJ2-7; D might be TRBD2 (6 bases). Per the germline V gene, CDR1 is SGHDT and CDR2 is YYEEEE. The CDR3 totals 14 residues. V lost 0 bases and J lost 2, with 9 bases in between. DNA for the CDR3: TGTGCCAGCAGCTTGGGCGGGGTGACCTACGAGCAGTACTTC. This sequence encodes CASSLGGVTYEQYF.

The chain is built from TRBV2 and TRBJ2-7, with 8 bases aligning to TRBD1. The V segment lost 10 bases and the J segment 3 bases; nucleotides outside the gene matches: 8. CDR1 is SNHLY and CDR2 is FYNNEI in the germline V gene. The CDR3 is made up of 13 amino acids. CDR3 sequence: CATLYGQGYEQYF. The CDR3 nucleotides read TGTGCCACATTATATGGACAGGGCTACGAGCAGTACTTC.

In its sample, this clone was seen once. CDR3 residues: CASSPSGTSGEQFF. Here the CDR3 DNA reads TGTGCCAGCAGCCCATCCGGGACTAGTGGCGAGCAGTTCTTC. V gene TRBV11-3 combines with J gene TRBJ2-1; TRBD2 matches at 8 bases. This CDR3 is built from 14 residues. Germline assignment: CDR1 SGHNT and CDR2 YENEEA. The trim removed 5 bases at V and 10 bases at J, leaving 10 bases unmatched.

V usage is TRBV28 and J usage is TRBJ2-7, with 7 nucleotides matching TRBD2. Looked up from germline, CDR1 is MDHEN and CDR2 is SYDVKM. This CDR3 has 14 residues. Losses at the gene ends were 6 bases for V and 5 bases for J; bases not matched to a gene: 10. CDR3 loop: CASRLAGEADEQYF. As DNA, the CDR3 is TGTGCCAGCAGACTGGCGGGAGAGGCGGACGAGCAGTACTTC.

This clone was observed once. The CDR3 sequence: CSAPDYYEQYF. DNA of the CDR3: TGCAGTGCTCCGGACTACTACGAGCAGTACTTC. The chain is built from TRBV20-1 and TRBJ2-7; maybe TRBD2 (6 bases). The ends were cut back, 5 bases at V and 3 bases at J, with 8 bases in the middle. The length of the CDR3 is 11 residues. CDR1 and CDR2 from the germline V gene are DFQATT and SNEGSKA (reference sequence).

This chain connects TRBV27 to TRBJ2-5; TRBD1 is a possible D gene (6 bases). The V gene lost 2 bases and the J gene lost 4 bases, with 14 bases spanning the gap. From germline, CDR1 is MNHEY and CDR2 SMNVEV (reference sequence). The CDR3 runs 15 residues. DNA for the CDR3: TGTGCCAGCAGTTTAAAGTGGGGGCGCGGAGAGACCCAGTACTTC. This gives the protein CASSLKWGRGETQYF.

J is TRBJ2-2 and V is TRBV6-5, with TRBD2 as a possible D gene (6 bases). The germline V and J ends were trimmed by 4 bases and 8 bases, with 11 bases remaining between them. The CDR3 length is 13 residues. CDR1 and CDR2 (germline): MNHEY, SVGAGI. CDR3: CASSLAGKGELFF. Written as DNA, the CDR3 is TGTGCCAGCAGTTTGGCGGGAAAGGGGGAGCTGTTTTTT.

V and J are TRBV11-3 and TRBJ2-3; 10 bases match TRBD1. J gave up 1 base and V 3 bases, and 1 base lay outside the gene matches. The V gene's germline CDR1 is SGHNT and CDR2 YENEEA. The CDR3 totals 15 residues. The CDR3 is CASSLGTGGTDTQYF. CDR3 coding DNA: TGTGCCAGCAGCTTGGGGACAGGGGGCACAGATACGCAGTATTTT.

The chain uses TRBV28 and TRBJ2-1; 10 positions match TRBD2. Germline CDR1 is MDHEN and CDR2 is SYDVKM. This CDR3 has 15 residues. V was clipped by 3 bases and J by 5 bases; unmatched bases: 4. The CDR3 DNA reads as TGTGCCAGCAGTTTGTCCCTAGCGGGAGACAATGAGCAGTTCTTC. It specifies CASSLSLAGDNEQFF.

The gene calls are TRBV5-5 and TRBJ1-5; 7 bases agree with TRBD1. Germline CDR1 SGHKS, CDR2 YYEKEE (reference sequence). The V gene end was trimmed by 3 bases and the J gene end by 1 base; junction bases not matched to a gene: 1. This CDR3 comprises 14 residues. The DNA for the CDR3 is TGTGCCAGCAGCTGGGGACAGAGCAATCAGCCCCAGCATTTT. Translated, it gives CASSWGQSNQPQHF.